Here is one T cell receptor beta chain with its context. The source of the sample is a study of CD8 T cells in Susac syndrome. The authors carried out high-throughput sequencing of TCR beta. They applied it to CD8+ and CD4+ T cells obtained from blood. cDNA came from approximately 0.5 to 1 ug RNA primed by random hexamers. Across 54 Vbeta and 13 Jbeta, immunoSEQ multiplex PCR amplified TCR beta CDR3. TCRdb analysed the immunoSEQ multiplex PCR reads with MiXCR anew, one entry per CDR3 protein. The data hold roughly 180,000 distinct CDR3 sequences, with roughly 95% observed a single time. Germline values: CDR1 DFQATT, CDR2 SNEGSKA (reference sequence). The CDR3 has 15 residues. Unmatched junction bases numbered 11, after V lost 5 bases and J lost 4 bases.

Sequences were obtained from CD4+ T cells from PBMCs. This chain joins TRBV20-1 and TRBJ2-3; 8 bases are a match to TRBD2. This TCR came from a human donor in good health. CDR3 protein: CSAGGRGRWADTQYF. The CDR3 DNA sequence: TGCAGTGCTGGGGGTCGCGGGAGGTGGGCAGATACGCAGTATTTT.